Included here is one T cell receptor beta chain sequence, with context. No antigen is known for it. No base-level quality is on record; no much larger clone is a single base apart. The entry originates in a study of blood T cells in healthy people across ages (dated by TCRdb to the mid-2010s). About the full investigation: In model experiments, template switching captured about one uniquely barcoded TCR beta cDNA molecule for every two T cells. Four age groups were formed from the donors: young (average about 16 years), middle-aged (approximately 39), aged (under 70) and long-lived (less than 85). For two donors (one aged 18 to 30 and one aged 80 or older), the study analyzed two additional independent replicas of 1 million unique cDNA reads from the same blood draw. To avoid experimental bias, donors of different ages were randomly spread across the sequencing lanes. The study measured age-related changes in TCR beta repertoire diversity using deep sequencing normalized with unique cDNA molecular identifiers.

Systemically healthy Caucasian individuals from Russia, some 40 in total and aged roughly 6 to 100 years, were included as donors. Ten milliliters of peripheral blood were drawn from each donor into EDTA-treated Vacutainer tubes. Ficoll-Paque density-gradient centrifugation was used to isolate PBMCs, with at least 6.5 million per sample. Trizol reagent was used to extract total RNA from the PBMCs, yielding at least 6 micrograms per sample. For every donor, flow cytometry on a PBMC aliquot measured the percentage of naive CD45RAhigh/CD27high T cells. The CDR3 contains 15 residues, cysteine and phenylalanine counted. Only CDR3 DNA remains: 45 bases, in frame from the first base. CDR1 and CDR2 are drawn from the germline V gene (reference sequence): DFQATT, SNEGSKA. Germline trimming amounts to 5 bases on V and 4 bases on J, with 7 as the count of junction bases outside the gene matches. The library was built by means of 5' RACE. Sequencing took place on an Illumina HiSeq 2500. A second roughly 7 to 11 cycle PCR used a sample-barcoded 5' primer and a J-beta primer mix. A unique molecular identifier was introduced onto each TCR beta cDNA molecule by a template-switch 5' adaptor carrying 12 random nucleotides. At least 2.5 million CDR3-containing paired-end reads were obtained from each sample. First-strand cDNA synthesis was performed from all RNA using the Mint cDNA synthesis kit, with priming by a TRBC-specific oligonucleotide. Following uracil-DNA glycosylase treatment, a first 18-cycle PCR with universal primers M1SS and BC2_uni_R was performed on all cDNA. In the source study's methods: For normalization, 1 million high-quality reads were randomly selected from each sample, with every read carrying a distinct molecular identifier. Reads with shared molecular identifiers were discarded instead of being binned into consensus sequences. MiTCR, with a Q25 quality threshold and the strictest error-elimination algorithm, was used for CDR3 identification, clonotype clustering and error correction. A nonparametric unseen species model with Euler transformation was used to estimate lower-bound total TCR beta diversity. The public reads were quality trimmed at Q25 with fastp and then assembled into clones with MiXCR by TCRdb, keeping productive beta chains. For every CDR3 protein sequence, its rows merge into one entry that carries the most common genes and DNA. The V and J calls come from TCRdb's annotation, not from the publication. The sample profile shows approximately 900,000 distinct CDR3 sequences; around 49% of them were found once. In total, the top ten clones hold roughly 13% of the sample.

The research as a whole found: Observed TCR beta diversity per million T cells fell roughly linearly with age, and a significant reduction was already apparent by age around 40. Because the CMV infection status of the donors was unknown, age-related changes in expanded clonotypes may potentially have been confounded. Conclusive comparison of naive and antigen-experienced compartments was prevented by the profiling of bulk unsorted PBMCs. Observed TCR beta diversity correlated strongly with the percentage of naive T cells measured by flow cytometry. Compared with the aged group, the long-lived group had more naive CD4+ T cells, fewer expanded clones and increased TCR diversity, a pattern suggesting age selection. Estimates of total diversity based on one million sequenced T cells were considered lower bounds and underestimates.

The TCR originated in a man aged 25-45 years in good health. Recombination linked TRBV20-1 to TRBJ1-4, and 10 bases in between align with TRBD1. Sequenced material: blood. The CDR3 loop reads CSAGQGGRNNEKLFF. The DNA sequence follows: TGCAGTGCTGGACAGGGGGGACGGAATAATGAAAAACTGTTTTTT.